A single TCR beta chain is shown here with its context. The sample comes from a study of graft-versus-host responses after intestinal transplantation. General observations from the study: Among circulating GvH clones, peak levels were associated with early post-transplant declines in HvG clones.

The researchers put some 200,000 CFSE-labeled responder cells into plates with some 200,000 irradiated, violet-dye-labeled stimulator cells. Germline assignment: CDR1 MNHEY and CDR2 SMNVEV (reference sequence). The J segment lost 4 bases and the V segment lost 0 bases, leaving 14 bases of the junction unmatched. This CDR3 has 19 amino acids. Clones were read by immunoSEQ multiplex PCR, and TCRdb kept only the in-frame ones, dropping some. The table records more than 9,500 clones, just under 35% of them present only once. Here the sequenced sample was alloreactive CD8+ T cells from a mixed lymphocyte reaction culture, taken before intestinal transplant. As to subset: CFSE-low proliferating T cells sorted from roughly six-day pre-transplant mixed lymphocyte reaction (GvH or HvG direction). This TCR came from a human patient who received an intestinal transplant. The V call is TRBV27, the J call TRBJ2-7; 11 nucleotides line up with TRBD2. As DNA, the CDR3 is TGTGCCAGCAGTTTATCCGTCGGGACTAGCGGCCTCAGCCCTTACGAGCAGTACTTC. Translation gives CASSLSVGTSGLSPYEQYF.